Below, 6 T cell receptor beta chains from the same sample are listed, as sequenced in a study of blood T cell repertoires in COVID-19 (dated by TCRdb to about 2020). The library came from the immunoSEQ multiplex PCR assay. TCRdb mirrors the immuneACCESS table, restricted to in-frame sequences. Some clones are absent from its copies; in checked studies, under half trace to an unresolved V gene, and the reason for the others is unknown. For this sample the table gives under 250,000 clones, of which around four fifths were detected only once. The top ten clonotypes cover 3.6% of the sample. Source material: PBMCs or T cells enriched from blood (not recorded which). Receptors originate from a woman aged 40 to 50 who had been exposed to COVID-19.

This clone was found many times. This rearrangement joins TRBV18 to TRBJ1-2; D uncertain. The CDR3 runs to 14 residues. V lost 3 bases and J lost 7, with 15 bases in between. Germline V gene lookup returns CDR1 KGHSH and CDR2 LQKENI. The CDR3 loop is CASSPLRGEGGYTF. CDR3 coding DNA: TGTGCCAGCTCACCCCTACGGGGTGAGGGTGGCTACACCTTC.

V and J are TRBV4-1 and TRBJ1-4; 9 positions agree with TRBD1. Germline CDR1 MGHRA, CDR2 YSYEKL. V was pared by 3 bases and J by 10 bases, with 9 bases of the junction left unmatched. CDR3 size: 15 residues. CDR3 in DNA: TGCGCCAGCAGCCAGGCCCCGACAGGGGGTGGAAAACTGTTTTTT. This encodes CASSQAPTGGGKLFF.

The table lists this clone with a few counts. The rearrangement joins TRBV30 to TRBJ1-4; D remains ambiguous. There are 16 residues in the CDR3. Germline loops: CDR1 GTSNPN, CDR2 SVGIG (reference sequence). Trimming cost V 0 bases and J 0 bases, with 11 bases left between them. The CDR3 DNA reads TGTGCCTGGAGTGTAGATTCGGGAGCAACTAATGAAAAACTGTTTTTT. It encodes CAWSVDSGATNEKLFF.

This chain links TRBV9 with TRBJ1-5; D is perhaps TRBD1 (6 bases). Deletions cut 6 bases from V and 3 bases from J, with 13 bases between. The CDR3 runs 14 residues. From germline, CDR1 is SGDLS and CDR2 YYNGEE. CDR3 loop: CASNAGVLNQPQHF. The CDR3 nucleotides read TGTGCCAGCAACGCAGGGGTTCTCAATCAGCCCCAGCATTTT.

The chain recombines TRBV7-2 with TRBJ2-1; 12 bases are shared with TRBD2. The V gene's germline CDR1 is SGHTA and CDR2 FQGNSA. The ends lost 5 bases at V and 8 bases at J; junction bases unmatched: 13. The CDR3 length is 17 residues. The CDR3 sequence is CASSPGPLAGGPDEQFF. The CDR3 region has the DNA TGTGCCAGCAGCCCGGGCCCCCTAGCGGGGGGGCCCGATGAGCAGTTCTTC. Supplemented by reference TRBV7-2 and TRBJ2-1, the full variable domain reads GAGVSQSPSNKVTEKGKDVELRCDPISGHTALYWYRQSLGQGLEFLIYFQGNSAPDKSGLPSDRFSAERTGGSVSTLTIQRTQQEDSAVYLCASSPGPLAGGPDEQFFGPGTRLTVL.

The chain couples TRBV27 to TRBJ1-2; D unclear. The germline CDR1 and CDR2 sequences are MNHEY and SMNVEV (reference sequence). Deletions cut 6 bases from V and 8 bases from J, with 16 bases between. CDR3 length: 13 residues. The CDR3 nucleotides are TGTGCCAGCAGGGTAGCGGGCGCCCCAGGCTACACCTTC. Residues: CASRVAGAPGYTF.